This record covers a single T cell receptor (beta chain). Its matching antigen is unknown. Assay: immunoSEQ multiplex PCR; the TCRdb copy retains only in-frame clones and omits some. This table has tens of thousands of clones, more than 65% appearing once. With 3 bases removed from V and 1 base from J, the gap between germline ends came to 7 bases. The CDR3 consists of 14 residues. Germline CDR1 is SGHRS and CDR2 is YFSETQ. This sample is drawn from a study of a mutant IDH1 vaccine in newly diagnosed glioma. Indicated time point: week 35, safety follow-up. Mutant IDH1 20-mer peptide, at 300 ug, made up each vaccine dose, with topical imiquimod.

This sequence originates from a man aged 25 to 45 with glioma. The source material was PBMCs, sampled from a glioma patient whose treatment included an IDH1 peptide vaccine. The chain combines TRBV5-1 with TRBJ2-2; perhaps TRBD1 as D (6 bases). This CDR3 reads CASSSGQNTGELFF. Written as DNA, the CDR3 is TGCGCCAGCAGCTCGGGACAGAACACCGGGGAGCTGTTTTTT.